This T cell receptor (beta chain) was sequenced during a study of blood T cell repertoires in COVID-19. Germline CDR1 and CDR2: KGHSH and LQKENI. The CDR3 is 17 residues long. Trimming removed 0 bases at V and 4 bases at J, with 16 bases between. Original analysis: For nucleated cells, counts were estimated from reference gene primer amplification. Sequencing was performed with immunoSEQ multiplex PCR; in TCRdb, only in-frame clones are kept and a portion is missing. V, J and clone size were drawn from that table, and D and trimming were deduced from the DNA. This table has some 150,000 clones, around four fifths appearing once. While infection was still active, Seattle patients were enrolled and then followed longitudinally.

The sample was peripheral blood. This receptor was obtained from a woman aged 65 to 85 with COVID-19, enrolled during active disease. This chain joins TRBV18 and TRBJ1-3, with a possible D match to TRBD1 (6 bases). CDR3 loop: CASSPPRAGVRGNTIYF. The CDR3 DNA sequence: TGTGCCAGCTCACCACCGAGGGCAGGGGTGAGAGGAAACACCATATATTTT.